This TCR beta chain emerged from a study of blood T cell repertoires in COVID-19. The CDR3 runs to 16 residues. CDR1 and CDR2 from the germline V gene are LNHNV and YYDKDF (reference sequence). J gave up 3 bases and V 2 bases, and 5 bases lay outside the gene matches. Some clones are missing from TCRdb's copy, which holds only in-frame ones; the method was immunoSEQ multiplex PCR. Here the sample spans about 150,000 clones, 70% to 90% being singletons. In its sample, this clone was seen a few times. The clonotype originates from a man aged 55 to 70 with COVID-19, enrolled during active disease. The sample comprised peripheral blood. This chain uses TRBV15 with TRBJ2-3, with TRBD1 identical over 10 bases. CDR3 sequence (DNA): TGTGCCACCAGCAGACGAGGACAGGGGGGGACAGATACGCAGTATTTT. Its translation: CATSRRGQGGTDTQYF.